Below, 30 T cell receptor beta chains from the same sample are listed, as sequenced in a study of T-cell reconstitution after alpha-beta-depleted transplantation in children. The TCRbeta library incorporated unique molecular identifiers. Each CDR3 protein gets one entry after TCRdb re-called the PCR reads with MiXCR. The sample shows 670,000 or so distinct CDR3 sequences, approximately 14% of them seen only once. This material consisted of PBMCs, taken before TCRalphabeta/CD19-depleted stem cell transplant. These TCRs come from a girl aged 2 to 10 with congenital amegakaryocytic thrombocytopenia, due to receive a stem cell transplant.

This clonotype occurred many times. This sequence joins TRBV21-1 and TRBJ2-7; TRBD1 is the table's D call, not checked against the DNA. TRBV21-1 is noted as a pseudogene. The CDR3 sequence is 18 residues long. The CDR3 region has the DNA TGTGCCAGCAGCAAAGATCTTCTCGGGACCAGGGTATCCTACGAGCAGTACTTC. Its translation is CASSKDLLGTRVSYEQYF.

The chain combines TRBV11-1 with TRBJ2-3; 9 positions match TRBD2. The trim removed 5 bases at V and 3 bases at J, leaving 15 bases unmatched. This CDR3 has 18 amino acids. The germline CDR1 and CDR2 sequences are SGHAT and FQDESV (reference sequence). This CDR3 reads CASSPRGRGRVGTDTQYF. Written as DNA, the CDR3 is TGTGCCAGCAGCCCGAGAGGGCGCGGGAGGGTAGGGACAGATACGCAGTATTTT.

The chain links TRBV20-1 to TRBJ2-1, with 12 bases matching TRBD2. V lost 6 bases, J lost 5 bases, and 11 bases stayed unmatched. This CDR3 is 16 amino acids long. The germline V gene encodes CDR1 DFQATT and CDR2 SNEGSKA (reference sequence). The chain's CDR3 is CSAEGASGRANNEQFF. The CDR3 bases are TGCAGTGCCGAGGGTGCTAGCGGGAGGGCCAACAATGAGCAGTTCTTC.

J is TRBJ2-7 and V is TRBV29-1; 7 bases agree with TRBD1. CDR3 length equals 14 residues. The V gene end was trimmed by 5 bases and the J gene end by 3 bases; junction bases not matched to a gene: 10. CDR1 SQVTM and CDR2 ANQGSEA come from the germline V gene. In DNA form, the CDR3 reads TGCAGCGTTTGTGATCGCAGGGGGTGCTACGAGCAGTACTTC. This encodes CSVCDRRGCYEQYF.

This clonotype was observed many times. The chain employs TRBV20-1 and TRBJ1-1, with D uncertain. Germline V lookup: CDR1 DFQATT, CDR2 SNEGSKA (reference sequence). Trimming left V 3 bases short and J 0 bases short, with 14 bases between. The CDR3 covers 15 residues. CDR3 protein: CSASPSLGVNTEAFF. CDR3 in DNA: TGCAGTGCTAGCCCATCCCTCGGGGTGAACACTGAAGCTTTCTTT.

The chain couples TRBV27 to TRBJ2-3; the D call may be TRBD1 or TRBD2 (5 bases each). There are 14 residues in the CDR3. The germline V gene has CDR1 MNHEY and CDR2 SMNVEV (reference sequence). Trimming pared 5 bases from V and 4 bases from J, leaving 13 bases between. CDR3 sequence (DNA): TGTGCCAGCAGTCCCGGGGACGCCTCAGATACGCAGTATTTT. The encoded protein is CASSPGDASDTQYF.

The V call is TRBV27, the J call TRBJ2-7; a possible D gene is TRBD2 (5 bases). CDR3 length equals 15 residues. Germline CDR1 MNHEY, CDR2 SMNVEV (reference sequence). The V end lost 4 bases, the J end lost 7 bases, and 20 bases lay between the germline ends. This CDR3 reads CASSSEDLGMGEQYF. Here the CDR3 DNA reads TGTGCCAGCAGTTCGGAGGACTTGGGCATGGGGGAGCAGTACTTC.

This clonotype was counted ten times or more. Mismatch with germline at one junction end may stem from a read error. The CDR3 loop is CASSLSGDSPLHF. The CDR3 bases are TGTGCCAGCAGTCTATCAGGGGATTCACCCCTCCACTTT. The chain combines TRBV27 with TRBJ1-6; D might be TRBD1 (6 bases). This CDR3 has 13 amino acids. Germline-derived CDR1 and CDR2 are MNHEY and SMNVEV (reference sequence).

This clonotype was observed at least ten times. J is TRBJ2-1 and V is TRBV20-1; D is ambiguous. V lost 5 bases and J lost 4, with 15 bases in between. The CDR3 loop spans 14 amino acids. Germline assignment: CDR1 DFQATT and CDR2 SNEGSKA (reference sequence). CDR3 region: CSAPGWAGYNEQFF. The CDR3 bases are TGCAGTGCTCCCGGTTGGGCAGGTTACAATGAGCAGTTCTTC.

This clonotype has only a few counts. V usage is TRBV20-1 and J usage is TRBJ2-7, with 10 bases matching TRBD1. The V and J ends lost 4 bases and 3 bases, in that order; junction bases with no gene match: 6. The CDR3 covers 14 residues. Germline values: CDR1 DFQATT, CDR2 SNEGSKA (reference sequence). The CDR3 is CSATSDRGYYEQYF. In DNA, the CDR3 is TGCAGTGCTACCTCGGACAGGGGGTACTACGAGCAGTACTTC.

Remarks on this clonotype: A read error is possible here, since a much larger clone lies one base away. The chain carries TRBV28 and TRBJ2-3; D gene uncertain. This CDR3 is 13 amino acids long. V lost 10 bases and J lost 4, with 15 bases in between. The germline gives CDR1 MDHEN, CDR2 SYDVKM. The CDR3 region has the DNA TGTGCCACCACAGCAAATGTCCCAGATACGCAGTATTTT. Its translation: CATTANVPDTQYF.

This clonotype occurred many times. CDR3 sequence reads: CASSLKGPNTEAFF. For the CDR3, the DNA is TGTGCCAGCAGCTTAAAGGGCCCGAACACTGAAGCTTTCTTT. This sequence joins TRBV7-2 and TRBJ1-1; D gene unclear. The length of the CDR3 is 14 residues. Trimming pared 2 bases from V and 1 base from J, leaving 8 bases between. Germline V gives CDR1 SGHTA, CDR2 FQGNSA.

This clonotype was seen ten or more times. The genes are TRBV6-5 and TRBJ2-3; TRBD2 matches at 7 bases. This CDR3 has 16 residues. Germline V gene sequence: CDR1 MNHEY, CDR2 SVGAGI. Trimming at V came to 0 bases and at J to 2 bases, leaving 5 bases not matched to a gene. The CDR3, as DNA: TGTGCCAGCAGTTACTCGGCAGCGGGGTCCACAGATACGCAGTATTTT. This codes for CASSYSAAGSTDTQYF.

This clonotype appeared a few times. DNA for the CDR3: TGCGCCAGCAGCACCAACAGGGGCACCTTCTCCTACAATGAGCAGTTCTTC. It yields the protein CASSTNRGTFSYNEQFF. This rearrangement joins TRBV5-1 to TRBJ2-1; 7 bases line up with TRBD1. With V trimmed by 4 bases and J by 0 bases, 10 bases remained unmatched. The CDR3 has 17 amino acids. CDR1 and CDR2 from the germline V gene are SGHRS and YFSETQ.

This clonotype was found many times. This chain links TRBV12-3 or TRBV12-4 with TRBJ2-3; tentative D call: TRBD2 (6 bases). This CDR3 comprises 13 residues. Deletions cut 7 bases from V and 5 bases from J, with 13 bases between. The DNA of the CDR3 is TGTGCCAGCACCCGGCTAGCGATAGATACGCAGTATTTT. This sequence encodes CASTRLAIDTQYF.

This clonotype appeared many times. V is TRBV11-2 and J is TRBJ1-1; a weak D match, TRBD1 (5 bases). V was shortened by 3 bases and J by 11 bases, with 25 bases between the two germline ends. This CDR3 has 16 amino acids. Germline V gives CDR1 SGHAT, CDR2 FQNNGV. The CDR3 loop reads CASSFSLLGEGLGAFF. Written as DNA, the CDR3 is TGTGCCAGCAGCTTCAGCCTACTGGGGGAAGGATTGGGCGCTTTCTTT.

The V gene is TRBV2, the J gene TRBJ2-7; 7 bases are shared with TRBD2. The CDR3 consists of 19 residues. J gave up 2 bases and V 7 bases, and 23 bases lay outside the gene matches. CDR1 is SNHLY, CDR2 FYNNEI, per germline. CDR3 region: CASTPKASGTIGGAYEQYF. The CDR3 DNA reads as TGTGCCAGCACCCCAAAAGCCTCTGGGACTATCGGAGGAGCCTACGAGCAGTACTTC.

The chain has TRBV25-1 and TRBJ2-1, with 7 bases identical to TRBD2. The CDR3 loop spans 13 amino acids. Germline CDR1 is MGHDK and CDR2 is SYGVNS. The ends lost 8 bases at V and 7 bases at J; junction bases unmatched: 8. Here the CDR3 reads CASGSSGGNEQFF. CDR3 bases: TGTGCCAGCGGCTCGTCCGGGGGGAATGAGCAGTTCTTC.

This clonotype was picked up many times. The chain combines TRBV15 with TRBJ2-5, with TRBD1 as a possible D gene (6 bases). Trimming shortened V by 1 base and J by 2 bases, and 14 bases separated the two germline ends. This CDR3 has 16 residues. Germline-derived CDR1 and CDR2 are LNHNV and YYDKDF (reference sequence). CDR3 nucleotides: TGTGCCACCAGCAGAGCGGTTACAGGGTTTCAAGAGACCCAGTACTTC. This gives the protein CATSRAVTGFQETQYF.

This clonotype has more than one count but fewer than ten. V is TRBV3-1 and J is TRBJ2-2; D is ambiguous. This CDR3 has 16 amino acids. V was clipped by 1 base and J by 4 bases, with 13 bases between them. CDR1 and CDR2 from the germline V gene are LGHDT and YNNKEL (reference sequence). This CDR3 reads CASSQGIPSSTGELFF. The CDR3 bases are TGTGCCAGCAGCCAAGGAATCCCATCAAGCACCGGGGAGCTGTTTTTT.

This clonotype came up many times. This chain joins TRBV20-1 and TRBJ2-7; no clear D. V lost 6 bases and J lost 0, with 12 bases in between. The CDR3 is 13 residues long. Germline V gives CDR1 DFQATT, CDR2 SNEGSKA (reference sequence). Here the CDR3 reads CSAEKSSSYEQYF. The CDR3, as DNA: TGCAGTGCGGAGAAAAGCAGCTCCTACGAGCAGTACTTC.

Many counts were recorded for this clonotype. The gene calls are TRBV20-1 and TRBJ2-1; the D is unclear. The length of the CDR3 is 15 residues. V lost 0 bases, J lost 0 bases, and 9 bases lay in between. Germline V gene data show CDR1 as DFQATT and CDR2 as SNEGSKA (reference sequence). The CDR3 sequence: CSAREPQDSYNEQFF. Written as DNA, the CDR3 is TGCAGTGCTAGAGAGCCGCAGGACTCCTACAATGAGCAGTTCTTC.

Only a few counts were recorded for this clonotype. This chain uses TRBV2 with TRBJ1-2; D gene unclear. CDR3 length equals 16 residues. Trimming removed 1 base at V and 4 bases at J, with 16 bases between. Germline V gene lookup returns CDR1 SNHLY and CDR2 FYNNEI. This chain's CDR3 is CASSEGRIGYGYGYTF. CDR3 DNA sequence: TGTGCCAGCAGTGAAGGTCGTATAGGGTATGGCTATGGCTACACCTTC. The whole variable domain, filled in from reference TRBV2 and TRBJ1-2, reads EPEVTQTPSHQVTQMGQEVILRCVPISNHLYFYWYRQILGQKVEFLVSFYNNEISEKSEIFDDQFSVERPDGSNFTLKIRSTKLEDSAMYFCASSEGRIGYGYGYTFGSGTRLTVV.

V and J are TRBV20-1 and TRBJ2-1; 7 positions match TRBD2. Trimming took 0 bases from V and 0 from J; bases not matched to a gene: 8. This CDR3 is 17 amino acids long. CDR1 is DFQATT, CDR2 SNEGSKA, per germline (reference sequence). The CDR3 nucleotides read TGCAGTGCTAGAGATCTTTTTGGCGGGAGCTCCTACAATGAGCAGTTCTTC. Translated: CSARDLFGGSSYNEQFF.

The chain recombines TRBV7-9 with TRBJ2-2, with a possible D match to TRBD2 (6 bases). The CDR3 consists of 14 residues. Between the trimmed V and J ends, which lost 8 bases and 5 bases, there was a span of 15 bases. CDR1 SEHNR and CDR2 FQNEAQ come from the germline V gene (reference sequence). The CDR3 is CASGGTVETGELFF. The CDR3 nucleotides are TGTGCCAGCGGCGGGACGGTTGAAACCGGGGAGCTGTTTTTT.

This clonotype occurred a few times. The chain is built from TRBV11-2 and TRBJ2-2; D may be TRBD2 (6 bases). The CDR3 loop spans 15 amino acids. The V end was cut by 3 bases, the J end by 3 bases, with 11 bases between. The germline gives CDR1 SGHAT, CDR2 FQNNGV. CDR3 in amino acids: CASSFNRRDTGELFF. DNA of the CDR3: TGTGCCAGCAGCTTCAACAGGAGGGACACCGGGGAGCTGTTTTTT.

This clonotype was counted many times. CDR3 sequence: CASRPRGRNTGELFF. Written as DNA, the CDR3 is TGTGCCAGTAGACCCAGGGGGAGAAACACCGGGGAGCTGTTTTTT. The chain employs TRBV25-1 and TRBJ2-2, with 7 bases identical to TRBD1. Germline V gives CDR1 MGHDK, CDR2 SYGVNS. V lost 9 bases to trimming and J lost 2 bases; unmatched junction nucleotides: 9. This CDR3 is built from 15 residues. The whole variable domain, remainder taken from reference TRBV25-1 and TRBJ2-2, is EADIYQTPRYLVIGTGKKITLECSQTMGHDKMYWYQQDPGMELHLIHYSYGVNSTEKGDLSSESTVSRIRTEHFPLTLESARPSHTSQYLCASRPRGRNTGELFFGEGSRLTVL.

This clonotype was seen ten or more times. The rearrangement uses TRBV11-2 and TRBJ2-7; 8 bases line up with TRBD2. CDR1 SGHAT and CDR2 FQNNGV come from the germline V gene. This CDR3 is built from 16 residues. J gave up 7 bases and V 4 bases, and 15 bases lay outside the gene matches. The CDR3 spells CASSYRGIAGSWEQYF. In DNA form, the CDR3 reads TGTGCCAGCAGCTACCGAGGGATAGCGGGATCTTGGGAGCAGTACTTC.

The chain employs TRBV12-3 or TRBV12-4 and TRBJ2-7; perhaps TRBD1 as D (5 bases). The CDR3 runs 14 residues. Trimming cost V 5 bases and J 4 bases, with 15 bases left between them. The CDR3 sequence is CASSLGDPGYEQYF. The CDR3 coding sequence is TGTGCCAGCAGTCTCGGTGACCCAGGGTACGAGCAGTACTTC.

This clonotype was detected many times. The chain links TRBV12-3 or TRBV12-4 to TRBJ1-1; D remains ambiguous. This CDR3 is built from 13 residues. With 5 bases removed from V and 2 bases from J, the gap between germline ends came to 9 bases. The CDR3 region is CASSPYTNTEAFF. The DNA for the CDR3 is TGTGCCAGCAGTCCCTACACTAACACTGAAGCTTTCTTT.